One sample yielded the 11 T cell receptor beta chains listed below, sequenced in a study of cytomegalovirus exposure and HLA in healthy donors. A multiplex PCR was run with 60 Vbeta primers and 13 Jbeta primers. Profiled with immunoSEQ multiplex PCR; TCRdb holds only in-frame clones, not every one. Among 90,000 to 110,000 clones, roughly 79% were seen once, and the ten largest hold roughly 6%. The specimen sequenced was PBMCs. The receptors come from a male donor in good health and CMV-seronegative.

A single count supports this clone. The chain uses TRBV19 and TRBJ2-1, with TRBD2 matching 10 bases. There are 16 residues in the CDR3. In germline, CDR1 is LNHDA, CDR2 SQIVND (reference sequence). V was clipped by 5 bases and J by 3 bases; unmatched bases: 7. Written as DNA, the CDR3 is TGTGCCAGTAGTTCGGGTAGGACTAGCGGCTACAATGAGCAGTTCTTC. It translates to CASSSGRTSGYNEQFF.

This clone was observed a single time. This sequence joins TRBV6-6 and TRBJ2-7, with TRBD1 matching 10 bases. The CDR3 spans 14 residues. The V gene end was trimmed by 8 bases and the J gene end by 2 bases; junction bases not matched to a gene: 6. Germline values: CDR1 MNHNY, CDR2 SVGAGI (reference sequence). The CDR3 protein is CASRTGTGAYEQYF. Written as DNA, the CDR3 is TGTGCCAGCCGCACCGGGACAGGGGCCTACGAGCAGTACTTC.

The CDR3 nucleotides read TGTGCCAGCTCACCCGACGTAGGACTAGCGGACAATGAGCAGTTCTTC. Amino acid sequence: CASSPDVGLADNEQFF. The gene calls are TRBV18 and TRBJ2-1; 10 bases align to TRBD2. J was trimmed by 5 bases and V by 3 bases; bases with no gene match: 7. This CDR3 comprises 16 residues. Germline V lookup: CDR1 KGHSH, CDR2 LQKENI.

The chain has TRBV27 and TRBJ1-1; no firm D call. CDR1 is MNHEY and CDR2 is SMNVEV in the germline V gene (reference sequence). The CDR3 totals 13 residues. V lost 3 bases to trimming and J lost 7 bases, with 12 bases between them. The CDR3, as DNA: TGTGCCAGCAGTTTCACTCGACGGAGTGAAGCTTTCTTT. Translation gives CASSFTRRSEAFF.

The V gene is TRBV7-9, the J gene TRBJ1-1; the match to TRBD1 covers 9 bases. CDR3 length: 17 amino acids. Losses at the gene ends were 1 base for V and 7 bases for J; bases not matched to a gene: 13. Germline V gene sequence: CDR1 SEHNR, CDR2 FQNEAQ (reference sequence). The CDR3 reads CASSLDTIEMTGGEAFF. CDR3 sequence (DNA): TGTGCCAGCAGCTTAGATACCATCGAAATGACAGGGGGTGAAGCTTTCTTT.

The chain combines TRBV9 with TRBJ1-6; TRBD1 might be the D (6 bases). V shed 2 bases and J shed 8 bases, with 11 bases lying between them. The CDR3 covers 14 residues. Per the germline V gene, CDR1 is SGDLS and CDR2 is YYNGEE. The CDR3 region has the DNA TGTGCCAGCAGCGTCTCTTACAGGGATTCACCCCTCCACTTT. Protein product: CASSVSYRDSPLHF.

The rearrangement uses TRBV4-1 and TRBJ2-7, with 10 positions matching TRBD2. CDR1 and CDR2 from the germline V gene are MGHRA and YSYEKL. After removal of 3 bases from V and 5 bases from J, the junction contained 7 bases not matched to a gene. The CDR3 runs 15 residues. The DNA of the CDR3 is TGCGCCAGCAGCCAGGCCGGGACTAGCGTCCACGAGCAGTACTTC. The encoded protein is CASSQAGTSVHEQYF.

With regard to this clone: A read error may be the cause here, since a much bigger clone is one base away. This chain uses TRBV4-1 with TRBJ2-7; 7 bases agree with TRBD1. CDR3 length equals 13 residues. J gave up 2 bases and V 5 bases, and 3 bases lay outside the gene matches. CDR1 is MGHRA and CDR2 is YSYEKL in the germline V gene. CDR3 sequence (DNA): TGCGCCAGCAGCTTCGACAGGGCCTACGAGCAGTACTTC. It is translated as CASSFDRAYEQYF.

The chain couples TRBV6-6 to TRBJ2-5; 7 nucleotides align to TRBD1. The J call is doubtful: the DNA matches TRBJ2-7 better. CDR1 MNHNY and CDR2 SVGAGI come from the germline V gene (reference sequence). The CDR3 loop spans 15 amino acids. The chain's CDR3 is CASSYVRQGPYEQYF. The CDR3 DNA reads TGTGCCAGCAGTTACGTGCGACAGGGACCCTACGAGCAGTACTTC.

The V call is TRBV30, the J call TRBJ2-7; no clear D gene. The CDR3 has 14 amino acids. The germline gives CDR1 GTSNPN, CDR2 SVGIG (reference sequence). The ends were cut back, 0 bases at V and 3 bases at J, with 12 bases in the middle. The CDR3 here is CAWSVQNSGYEQYF. CDR3 sequence (DNA): TGTGCCTGGAGTGTACAGAACAGTGGCTACGAGCAGTACTTC.

This clone was seen only a few times. CDR3 amino acids: CASSPTGASDEKLFF. In DNA, the CDR3 is TGCGCCAGCAGCCCGACAGGGGCTTCGGATGAAAAACTGTTTTTT. J is TRBJ1-4 and V is TRBV5-1; 8 nucleotides agree with TRBD1. Germline V lookup: CDR1 SGHRS, CDR2 YFSETQ. CDR3 length: 15 amino acids. V lost 4 bases and J lost 6; bases outside the gene matches: 8.